The 25 T cell receptor beta chains below all came from one sample that was sequenced in a study of patients and donors after allogeneic stem cell transplantation. A single record per CDR3 protein comes from TCRdb applying MiXCR to the RT-PCR reads. The sample consists of about 200,000 distinct CDR3 sequences, roughly 38% of them appearing once. The sequencing input was blood, either unsorted or a sorted T cell fraction (not recorded which). The receptors come from a human donor who was either an allogeneic HSCT recipient or a stem cell or donor lymphocyte infusion donor (not recorded which). It is not recorded whose cells these are; they may come from a transplant donor.

This chain joins TRBV27 and TRBJ2-7; TRBD2 aligns across 8 bases. In germline, CDR1 is MNHEY, CDR2 SMNVEV (reference sequence). The CDR3 extends over 15 amino acids. V shed 5 bases, J shed 6 bases, and the junction held 12 bases outside the gene matches. CDR3 coding DNA: TGTGCCAGCAGTCCCCCCGCCGGGGGGGCCGGCGAGCAGTACTTC. Protein sequence: CASSPPAGGAGEQYF.

The chain combines TRBV13 with TRBJ2-5; 11 bases map to TRBD2. V lost 3 bases and J lost 4; bases outside the gene matches: 7. Germline V CDR1 and CDR2: PRHDT, FYEKMQ (reference sequence). This CDR3 spans 16 amino acids. CDR3 amino acids: CASSFETSGGPETQYF. The CDR3 coding sequence is TGTGCCAGCAGCTTTGAAACTAGCGGGGGCCCAGAGACCCAGTACTTC. The full variable domain, rest sourced from reference TRBV13 and TRBJ2-5, is AAGVIQSPRHLIKEKRETATLKCYPIPRHDTVYWYQQGPGQDPQFLISFYEKMQSDKGSIPDRFSAQQFSDYHSELNMSSLELGDSALYFCASSFETSGGPETQYFGPGTRLLVL.

This rearrangement joins TRBV5-1 to TRBJ2-3; unclear D gene. V shed 1 base and J shed 2 bases, with 8 bases lying between them. There are 14 residues in the CDR3. Germline loops: CDR1 SGHRS, CDR2 YFSETQ. CDR3 nucleotide sequence: TGCGCCAGCAGCTTGCCGCGGAACACAGATACGCAGTATTTT. The encoded protein is CASSLPRNTDTQYF. Based on the CDR3 plus reference TRBV5-1 and TRBJ2-3, the full variable domain is KAGVTQTPRYLIKTRGQQVTLSCSPISGHRSVSWYQQTPGQGLQFLFEYFSETQRNKGNFPGRFSGRQFSNSRSEMNVSTLELGDSALYLCASSLPRNTDTQYFGPGTRLTVL.

This clonotype was picked up many times. This chain connects TRBV25-1 to TRBJ2-3; D unclear. The CDR3 runs to 11 residues. The germline CDR1 and CDR2 sequences are MGHDK and SYGVNS. Trimming pared 4 bases from V and 6 bases from J, leaving 5 bases between. The CDR3 loop reads CASSVGDTQYF. CDR3 bases: TGTGCCAGCAGTGTTGGGGATACGCAGTATTTT.

The sample holds many counts of this clonotype. The V and J genes are TRBV13 and TRBJ1-2, with a tentative D call TRBD1 (5 bases). The V end was cut by 1 base, the J end by 6 bases, with 12 bases between. The germline V gene has CDR1 PRHDT and CDR2 FYEKMQ (reference sequence). The CDR3 is 14 amino acids. The CDR3 is CASSLDLRGDGYTF. The CDR3 DNA is TGTGCCAGCAGCTTAGATCTTCGGGGGGATGGCTACACCTTC.

The genes are TRBV4-3 and TRBJ2-2, with D hard to call. Germline lookup yields CDR1 LGHNA and CDR2 YSLEER. The CDR3 is 15 residues long. V was clipped by 1 base and J by 7 bases, with 13 bases between them. The CDR3 DNA reads as TGCGCCAGCAGCCAAGCCTACGTGATGGGCGGGGAGCTGTTTTTT. It encodes CASSQAYVMGGELFF.

This chain links TRBV6-5 with TRBJ2-2; 8 bases line up with TRBD1. Germline CDR1 reads MNHEY; CDR2 reads SVGAGI. V was clipped by 6 bases and J by 2 bases; unmatched bases: 8. This CDR3 comprises 16 residues. Here the CDR3 reads CASSQRQGFNTGELFF. The CDR3, as DNA: TGTGCCAGCAGCCAAAGACAGGGGTTCAACACCGGGGAGCTGTTTTTT.

This chain joins TRBV28 and TRBJ1-5; TRBD1 matches 7 bases. This CDR3 spans 16 amino acids. J lost 6 bases, V lost 2 bases, and 10 bases had no gene match. Germline loops: CDR1 MDHEN, CDR2 SYDVKM. In DNA, the CDR3 is TGTGCCAGCAGTTTAGTTATGCGACAGGGTGGTCAGCCCCAGCATTTT. Amino acid sequence: CASSLVMRQGGQPQHF.

The chain joins TRBV5-5 to TRBJ1-6, with D perhaps matching TRBD1 (5 bases). This CDR3 comprises 16 residues. V was shortened by 4 bases and J by 8 bases, with 19 bases between the two germline ends. From germline, CDR1 is SGHKS and CDR2 YYEKEE (reference sequence). The CDR3 DNA reads TGTGCCAGCAGCCTAGGACCTCGGGGGGTCCATTCACCCCTCCACTTT. Encoded protein: CASSLGPRGVHSPLHF.

This clonotype has a handful of counts. The genes are TRBV6-2 or TRBV6-3 and TRBJ1-6; 11 bases are a match to TRBD1. This CDR3 contains 14 residues. Germline CDR1 MNHEY, CDR2 SVGEGT. After removal of 6 bases from V and 9 bases from J, the junction contained 4 bases not matched to a gene. This chain's CDR3 is CASRRTGGFSPLHF. CDR3 nucleotides: TGTGCCAGCAGACGGACAGGGGGCTTTTCACCCCTCCACTTT.

The chain links TRBV4-1 to TRBJ2-5; weak D call: TRBD1 (6 bases). This CDR3 is 14 amino acids long. V was pared by 0 bases and J by 4 bases, with 9 bases between. Germline V gene lookup returns CDR1 MGHRA and CDR2 YSYEKL. CDR3 sequence: CASSQEGRGETQYF. The CDR3 DNA is TGCGCCAGCAGCCAAGAGGGCAGGGGAGAGACCCAGTACTTC.

CDR3 sequence reads: CASSLDQAQYF. The CDR3 DNA follows: TGCGCCAGCAGCTTGGATCAGGCTCAGTACTTC. This rearrangement joins TRBV5-1 to TRBJ2-5; D remains ambiguous. V was shortened by 0 bases and J by 11 bases, with 8 bases between the two germline ends. Germline CDR1 and CDR2: SGHRS and YFSETQ. The CDR3 extends over 11 amino acids.

This rearrangement joins TRBV7-9 to TRBJ2-5; TRBD2 is a possible D gene (6 bases). Trimming left V 5 bases short and J 2 bases short, with 12 bases between. This CDR3 is built from 14 residues. Germline CDR1 SEHNR, CDR2 FQNEAQ (reference sequence). CDR3 bases: TGTGCCAGCAGCGCGGGGAACTCTCAAGAGACCCAGTACTTC. Translating gives CASSAGNSQETQYF.

This clonotype has just a few counts. The V call is TRBV5-1, the J call TRBJ1-1; D is ambiguous. In germline, CDR1 is SGHRS, CDR2 YFSETQ. V lost 0 bases, J lost 0 bases, and 9 bases lay in between. The length of the CDR3 is 15 residues. CDR3 bases: TGCGCCAGCAGCTTGGGCGCAATCCTGAACACTGAAGCTTTCTTT. Its protein is CASSLGAILNTEAFF.

V and J are TRBV20-1 and TRBJ1-2; a possible D gene is TRBD1 (6 bases). Germline lookup yields CDR1 DFQATT and CDR2 SNEGSKA (reference sequence). The CDR3 extends over 11 amino acids. Trimming removed 7 bases from V and 8 bases from J, with 14 bases in between. The DNA for the CDR3 is TGCAGTGTCCCCGAACAGGGCGGCTACACCTTC. Amino acid sequence: CSVPEQGGYTF.

This clonotype has just a few counts. The V and J genes are TRBV11-2 and TRBJ1-3; D is undetermined. The germline V gene has CDR1 SGHAT and CDR2 FQNNGV. Trimming left V 2 bases short and J 4 bases short, with 9 bases between. The CDR3 has 14 residues. As DNA, the CDR3 is TGTGCCAGCAGCTTACCCCCACGGGGAAACACCATATATTTT. It specifies CASSLPPRGNTIYF.

This clonotype appeared a few times. The DNA of the CDR3 is TGCGCCAGCAGTTTTGTGGACAGGAACACTGAAGCTTTCTTT. Its protein is CASSFVDRNTEAFF. V gene TRBV5-1 combines with J gene TRBJ1-1, with a tentative D call TRBD1 (6 bases). Germline values: CDR1 SGHRS, CDR2 YFSETQ. Trimming removed 5 bases from V and 1 base from J, with 12 bases in between. This CDR3 contains 14 residues. Together with reference TRBV5-1 and TRBJ1-1, the CDR3 gives the full variable domain: KAGVTQTPRYLIKTRGQQVTLSCSPISGHRSVSWYQQTPGQGLQFLFEYFSETQRNKGNFPGRFSGRQFSNSRSEMNVSTLELGDSALYLCASSFVDRNTEAFFGQGTRLTVV.

This rearrangement joins TRBV7-9 to TRBJ2-4; D is perhaps TRBD1 (5 bases). Trimming shortened V by 2 bases and J by 0 bases, and 20 bases separated the two germline ends. CDR3 size: 19 residues. Per the germline V gene, CDR1 is SEHNR and CDR2 is FQNEAQ (reference sequence). The CDR3 DNA reads as TGTGCCAGCAGCTTATCACAGGCATCGATCAACTTAGCCAAAAACATTCAGTACTTC. Protein: CASSLSQASINLAKNIQYF.

This clonotype has more than one count but fewer than ten. V usage is TRBV20-1 and J usage is TRBJ1-5; D call uncertain. CDR3 size: 14 residues. The V gene's germline CDR1 is DFQATT and CDR2 SNEGSKA (reference sequence). V lost 1 base to trimming and J lost 1 base, with 8 bases between them. The CDR3 protein is CSARGTASNQPQHF. CDR3 sequence (DNA): TGCAGTGCTAGAGGCACGGCCAGCAATCAGCCCCAGCATTTT.

This clonotype was seen only a few times. This CDR3 is CASSLWGDLDTEAFF. In DNA form, the CDR3 reads TGTGCCAGCAGCCTCTGGGGGGATTTGGACACTGAAGCTTTCTTT. V is TRBV11-1 and J is TRBJ1-1; tentative D call: TRBD1 (5 bases). Germline V CDR1 and CDR2: SGHAT, FQDESV (reference sequence). CDR3 length equals 15 residues. The V and J ends lost 5 bases and 3 bases respectively, with 16 bases between them. The full variable domain, completed using reference TRBV11-1 and TRBJ1-1, is EAEVAQSPRYKITEKSQAVAFWCDPISGHATLYWYRQILGQGPELLVQFQDESVVDDSQLPKDRFSAERLKGVDSTLKIQPAELGDSAMYLCASSLWGDLDTEAFFGQGTRLTVV.

CDR3 nucleotides: TGTGCCAGCAGCTTGGGGGAAAGGTACGAGCAGTACTTC. It codes for CASSLGERYEQYF. The chain has TRBV13 and TRBJ2-7; possibly TRBD1 or TRBD2 for D (5 bases each). Germline loops: CDR1 PRHDT, CDR2 FYEKMQ (reference sequence). V gave up 3 bases and J gave up 4 bases, with 10 bases separating them. CDR3 size: 13 residues.

The gene calls are TRBV5-1 and TRBJ2-1; 7 bases are shared with TRBD1. The junction had 15 bases not matched to a gene; V was cut back by 3 bases and J by 9 bases. This CDR3 has 16 residues. CDR1 and CDR2 from the germline V gene are SGHRS and YFSETQ. This CDR3 is CASSSSSRQGVGEQFF. CDR3 DNA: TGCGCCAGCAGCTCCTCATCCCGACAGGGAGTTGGTGAGCAGTTCTTC.

V is TRBV12-3 or TRBV12-4 and J is TRBJ2-2, with 7 bases fitting TRBD1. The CDR3 sequence is 15 residues long. The ends lost 4 bases at V and 4 bases at J; junction bases unmatched: 6. Here the CDR3 reads CASSWVRGRTGELFF. The CDR3 DNA is TGTGCCAGCAGTTGGGTTAGGGGGCGCACCGGGGAGCTGTTTTTT.

This clonotype was counted between two and nine times. This rearrangement joins TRBV7-8 to TRBJ1-3; no firm D call. The CDR3 runs to 15 residues. The germline gives CDR1 SGHVS, CDR2 FQNEAQ. The V and J ends lost 4 bases and 0 bases respectively, with 10 bases between them. DNA of the CDR3: TGTGCCAGCAGCTCCTACACGAGCTCTGGAAACACCATATATTTT. Protein sequence: CASSSYTSSGNTIYF.

This clonotype was seen a handful of times. This chain uses TRBV14 with TRBJ2-2; no clear D gene. CDR1 SGHDN and CDR2 FVKESK come from the germline V gene. This CDR3 has 15 amino acids. With 4 bases removed from V and 1 base from J, the gap between germline ends came to 10 bases. The CDR3 DNA sequence: TGTGCCAGCAGCCTCCGGGCCCTGAACACCGGGGAGCTGTTTTTT. It translates to CASSLRALNTGELFF.